Below, one TCR beta chain is given with its context. The V segment lost 8 bases and the J segment 7 bases; nucleotides outside the gene matches: 11. This CDR3 is 15 amino acids long. The germline gives CDR1 SNHLY, CDR2 FYNNEI. In the original analysis: Amplification from reference gene primers served as the basis for estimated nucleated cell counts. Assay: immunoSEQ multiplex PCR; the TCRdb copy retains only in-frame clones and omits some. D and trimming were read from the DNA, whereas the V and J calls and clone size are those reported in that table. The sample has about 220,000 clones; 65% to 85% are singletons. The sample originates from a study of blood T cell repertoires in COVID-19. Study-level information: Sites across the United States, Italy and Spain contributed samples from acute and convalescent COVID-19.

Sequencing used peripheral blood. The TCR originated in a human donor in a cohort sampled during active COVID-19. V is TRBV2 and J is TRBJ2-1, with TRBD2 identical over 10 bases. CDR3 coding DNA: TGTGCCAGCGGGGTGGGACTAGCGACGGGGAATGAGCAGTTCTTC. Protein: CASGVGLATGNEQFF.